This T cell receptor beta chain was captured by sequencing in a study of cytomegalovirus exposure and HLA in healthy donors. The PCR employed 60 Vbeta primers together with 13 Jbeta primers. TCRdb's copy holds only in-frame clones and misses some; the assay was immunoSEQ multiplex PCR. The sample includes about 160,000 clones, less than 90% of them seen just once. Germline CDR1 and CDR2: SGDLS and YYNGEE. This CDR3 region has 13 residues. The trim removed 3 bases at V and 7 bases at J, leaving 1 base unmatched. The V and J genes are TRBV9 and TRBJ1-5, with 10 bases fitting TRBD1. The sequencing sample was made of PBMCs. This TCR came from a man aged 18 to 29 in good health and CMV-seronegative. CDR3 in DNA: TGTGCCAGCAGCGGGGGACAGGGGCAGCCCCAGCATTTT. Protein product: CASSGGQGQPQHF.